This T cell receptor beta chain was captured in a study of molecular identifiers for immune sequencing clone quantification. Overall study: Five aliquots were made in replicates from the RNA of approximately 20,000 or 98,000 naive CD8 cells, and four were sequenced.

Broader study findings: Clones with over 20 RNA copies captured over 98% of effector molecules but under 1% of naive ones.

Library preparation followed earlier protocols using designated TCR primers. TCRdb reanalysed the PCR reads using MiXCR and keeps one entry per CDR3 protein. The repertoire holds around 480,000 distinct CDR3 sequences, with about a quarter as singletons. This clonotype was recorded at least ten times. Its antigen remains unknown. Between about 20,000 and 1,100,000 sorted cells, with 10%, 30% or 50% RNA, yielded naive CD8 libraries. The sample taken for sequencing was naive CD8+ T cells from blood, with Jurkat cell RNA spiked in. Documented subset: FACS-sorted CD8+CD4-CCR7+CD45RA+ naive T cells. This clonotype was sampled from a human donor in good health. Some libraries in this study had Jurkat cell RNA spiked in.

The CDR3: CASSPSQGGETQYF. CDR3 sequence (DNA): TGTGCCAGCAGTCCTTCACAAGGGGGAGAGACCCAGTACTTC. This chain uses TRBV12-3 or TRBV12-4 with TRBJ2-5; weak D call: TRBD1 (6 bases). This CDR3 comprises 14 residues. V lost 5 bases and J lost 4, with 14 bases in between.